One and the same sample provided the 9 T cell receptor beta chains below, sequenced in a study of shared clonotypes between healthy human individuals. Libraries were prepared by immunoSEQ multiplex PCR; TCRdb keeps only in-frame clonotypes and omits some of them. The table records about 2 million clones, less than 95% of them present only once. CD45RO-negative CD8 cells positively selected for CCR7 made up the naive population, which excluded terminally differentiated effector memory CD45RA+ cells. Sequenced material: naive CD8+ T cells sorted from blood. All receptors derive from a man aged 18 to 29 in good health.

V usage is TRBV6-1 and J usage is TRBJ2-7; D is uncertain. Trimming stripped 4 bases from V and 1 base from J, with 11 bases between. Germline-derived CDR1 and CDR2 are MNHNS and SASEGT. The CDR3 has 14 amino acids. The CDR3 DNA reads TGTGCCAGCAGTGCCAGGTCGCCTTCCTACGAGCAGTACTTC. Translating gives CASSARSPSYEQYF.

The J gene is TRBJ2-7, the V gene TRBV2; 7 nucleotides match TRBD1. The CDR3 is 18 residues long. Unmatched junction bases numbered 20, after V lost 6 bases and J lost 3 bases. Germline V gives CDR1 SNHLY, CDR2 FYNNEI. The CDR3 coding sequence is TGTGCCAGCAGGCCGGGACAGAGAATCTCTTACAACTACTACGAGCAGTACTTC. Its protein is CASRPGQRISYNYYEQYF.

This clone has a single count. J is TRBJ2-2 and V is TRBV5-1; no firm D call. V shed 4 bases and J shed 6 bases, with 16 bases lying between them. This CDR3 is 15 amino acids long. CDR1 is SGHRS, CDR2 YFSETQ, per germline. CDR3 DNA: TGCGCCAGCAGCCTAACTTGGTACGCATCCGGGGAGCTGTTTTTT. Protein product: CASSLTWYASGELFF.

The chain combines TRBV4-1 with TRBJ2-7; 9 bases match TRBD1. Germline trimming cut 2 bases from V and 1 base from J; bases unmatched to any gene: 6. This CDR3 is built from 16 residues. Germline V gene data show CDR1 as MGHRA and CDR2 as YSYEKL. The CDR3 reads CASSQPAGQGSYEQYF. CDR3 nucleotide sequence: TGCGCCAGCAGCCAACCTGCGGGACAGGGATCCTACGAGCAGTACTTC.

In its sample, this clone was seen once. This chain links TRBV28 with TRBJ1-2; a possible D gene is TRBD1 (5 bases). V lost 2 bases and J 1 base, leaving 11 bases between the germline ends. The CDR3 has 15 amino acids. CDR1 is MDHEN and CDR2 is SYDVKM in the germline V gene. The DNA of the CDR3 is TGTGCCAGCAGTTTACGAGGGGAAAATAACTATGGCTACACCTTC. This encodes CASSLRGENNYGYTF.

This chain uses TRBV4-3 with TRBJ1-1, with D unclear. The length of the CDR3 is 13 residues. In germline, CDR1 is LGHNA, CDR2 YSLEER. V gave up 4 bases and J gave up 2 bases, with 8 bases separating them. The CDR3 DNA reads TGCGCCAGCAGCCTCACTGAAAACACTGAAGCTTTCTTT. The encoded protein is CASSLTENTEAFF.

The table lists this clone with a few counts. The chain joins TRBV2 to TRBJ1-1; no reliable D call. In germline, CDR1 is SNHLY, CDR2 FYNNEI. The CDR3 length is 12 residues. V was clipped by 7 bases and J by 5 bases, with 11 bases between them. The CDR3 loop reads CASMEGFTEAFF. CDR3 sequence (DNA): TGTGCCAGCATGGAGGGTTTTACTGAAGCTTTCTTT.

This chain links TRBV11-2 with TRBJ2-7, with a possible D match to TRBD1 (6 bases). Germline CDR1 reads SGHAT; CDR2 reads FQNNGV. The V end lost 4 bases, the J end lost 2 bases, and 27 bases lay between the germline ends. The CDR3 has 19 residues. CDR3 region: CASSSLTGGTSGHPYEQYF. For the CDR3, the DNA is TGTGCCAGCAGCTCGTTAACAGGTGGGACCTCGGGACACCCCTACGAGCAGTACTTC.

The chain is built from TRBV4-1 and TRBJ2-7, with D maybe TRBD1 (5 bases). Germline CDR1 and CDR2: MGHRA and YSYEKL. V gave up 1 base and J gave up 4 bases, with 11 bases separating them. The CDR3 has 14 amino acids. CDR3 DNA sequence: TGCGCCAGCAGCCAAGTCATGGGGCTGTACGAGCAGTACTTC. Its translation: CASSQVMGLYEQYF.